This T cell receptor beta chain was documented in a study of blood T cells in healthy people across ages. The study, taken as a whole, reports: With naive T cell percentage, TCR beta diversity showed a strong correlation.

Remarks on this clonotype: The target antigen is unknown.

A second PCR of 7 to 11 cycles used a sample-barcoded 5' primer and a J-beta primer mix. Each cDNA molecule, via a template-switch adaptor with 12 random nucleotides, was tagged. TCRdb reanalysed the 5' RACE reads using MiXCR and keeps one entry per CDR3 protein. The table lists about 1.8 million distinct CDR3 sequences, roughly 52% of them singletons. Germline values: CDR1 MNHNS, CDR2 SASEGT. This CDR3 comprises 17 residues. With V trimmed by 5 bases and J by 3 bases, 11 bases remained unmatched. The sequenced sample was blood. The rearrangement uses TRBV6-1 and TRBJ1-2; TRBD1 aligns across 11 bases. This receptor was obtained from a woman aged 40 to 49 in good health. CDR3 residues: CASSTRTGGVSHYGYTF. The DNA for the CDR3 is TGTGCCAGCAGTACCCGGACAGGGGGCGTTTCGCACTATGGCTACACCTTC.